The following is a T cell receptor beta chain sequence with its context. The antigen is unknown. Other DNA sequences within the sample encode an identical CDR3. The data belong to a study of cytomegalovirus exposure and HLA in healthy donors. General study results and limits: Among the CMV-associated chains, a few were confirmed in vitro as specific for CMV antigens.

The PCR made use of 60 Vbeta and 13 Jbeta primers. Generated by immunoSEQ multiplex PCR, the TCRdb table keeps only in-frame clones and is missing some. Here the sample spans approximately 170,000 clones, 80% to 90% being singletons. The clonotype originates from a male donor in good health and CMV-seronegative. Input material: PBMCs.

The CDR3 DNA reads TGTGCCAGCAGCGTAGGGACTAGCGGAGAGACCCAGTACTTC. This encodes CASSVGTSGETQYF. This chain uses TRBV9 with TRBJ2-5; 10 bases line up with TRBD2. CDR1 and CDR2 (germline): SGDLS, YYNGEE. V lost 0 bases to trimming and J lost 4 bases; unmatched junction nucleotides: 0. CDR3 size: 14 residues.